Sequencing of this T cell receptor (beta chain) was carried out in a study of blood T cell repertoires in COVID-19. Study information: Samples representing acute and convalescent COVID-19 were sourced from the United States, Italy and Spain. The cDNA or gDNA used as material had been derived from T cells, B-cell-depleted T cells, or PBMCs.

Living in under 30 US areas, the participants were between roughly 18 and 95 years of age. As handled by the study authors: Amplification from reference gene primers served as the basis for estimated nucleated cell counts. Profiling relied on immunoSEQ multiplex PCR, and the TCRdb table lists in-frame clones only, not all of them. V and J calls and clone size are those listed in that table; D and trimming were worked out from the DNA. The table includes about 350,000 clones, more than 75% detected once. V shed 8 bases, J shed 2 bases, and the junction held 6 bases outside the gene matches. This CDR3 has 13 amino acids. CDR1 and CDR2 (germline): MNHEY, SVGAGI.

This chain links TRBV6-5 with TRBJ2-7, with 7 bases identical to TRBD2. The origin of this receptor is a woman in her twenties or thirties who had recovered from COVID-19. The sample comprised PBMCs or T cells enriched from blood (not recorded which). DNA of the CDR3: TGTGCCAGCCGCCAGAGCGGGGCCTACGAGCAGTACTTC. Protein product: CASRQSGAYEQYF.